This T cell receptor beta chain comes out of a study of blood T cell repertoires in COVID-19. Study summary: Samples of COVID-19 (acute and convalescent) were obtained from the United States, Italy and Spain. T cells, B-cell-depleted T cells, or PBMCs provided the cDNA or gDNA that served as material.

Assay used: immunoSEQ multiplex PCR; TCRdb lists only in-frame clones, some missing. This sample has about 350,000 clones, with around nine tenths found just once. Germline V gene lookup returns CDR1 LNHDA and CDR2 SQIVND (reference sequence). After removal of 7 bases from V and 8 bases from J, the junction contained 9 bases not matched to a gene. The CDR3 contains 15 residues. This clone was picked up a small number of times. Material for sequencing was PBMCs or T cells enriched from blood (not recorded which). The receptor was derived from a woman aged 25 to 45 who had been exposed to COVID-19. V and J are TRBV19 and TRBJ1-6; 9 bases line up with TRBD1. DNA for the CDR3: TGTGCCAGTACCCTAGAGACAGGGGGTTATTCACCCCTCCACTTT. This codes for CASTLETGGYSPLHF.